Listed here are 4 T cell receptor beta chains from one sample, sequenced in a study of a mutant IDH1 vaccine in newly diagnosed glioma. The data were produced by immunoSEQ multiplex PCR, yet TCRdb's version contains in-frame clones alone and is incomplete. The table lists about 50,000 clones, approximately 88% of them singletons. Time point described: week 47, end of study. One vaccine dose held 300 ug of mutant IDH1 20-mer peptide and came with topical imiquimod. Their specific antigens are unknown. The sequences come from PBMCs, collected from a glioma patient whose treatment included an IDH1 peptide vaccine. Receptors were obtained from a woman in her 30s with glioma. Some clones in this sample may be carry-over from other donors' samples.

This clone was seen only a few times. V and J are TRBV4-2 and TRBJ1-1, with TRBD1 as a possible D gene (5 bases). The germline V and J ends were trimmed by 4 bases and 0 bases, with 15 bases remaining between them. The germline gives CDR1 LGHNA, CDR2 YNFKEQ. This CDR3 contains 16 residues. The CDR3 here is CASSRTGEGLNTEAFF. DNA of the CDR3: TGTGCCAGCAGCCGGACTGGGGAGGGGCTGAACACTGAAGCTTTCTTT.

This clone was detected a few times. This chain joins TRBV30 and TRBJ1-1; weak D call: TRBD1 (6 bases). Germline V lookup: CDR1 GTSNPN, CDR2 SVGIG (reference sequence). V dropped 2 bases and J dropped 8 bases, with 21 bases sitting between them. The CDR3 consists of 15 residues. Here the CDR3 DNA reads TGTGCCTGGAGTAATCTGGGGGCCTCGAACCGGGAAGCTTTCTTT. Residues: CAWSNLGASNREAFF.

V and J are TRBV10-2 and TRBJ2-7; the match to TRBD2 covers 7 bases. Germline V gene lookup returns CDR1 WSHSY and CDR2 SAAADI. The V and J ends lost 10 bases and 6 bases, in that order; junction bases with no gene match: 12. This CDR3 contains 13 residues. CDR3 nucleotides: TGCGCCACCACCCGGGGGGAGTTAAGCGAGCAGTACTTC. This codes for CATTRGELSEQYF.

CDR3 sequence: CSLKTGRGTNEKLFF. The CDR3 DNA is TGCAGCTTAAAGACAGGTCGGGGGACTAATGAAAAACTGTTTTTT. This chain uses TRBV29-1 with TRBJ1-4; TRBD1 might be the D (6 bases). The V end was cut by 8 bases, the J end by 2 bases, with 18 bases between. This CDR3 contains 15 residues. Germline V gene lookup returns CDR1 SQVTM and CDR2 ANQGSEA.